These 30 T cell receptor beta chains originate from one sample sequenced in a study of T cells after yellow fever vaccination. TCRdb called the 5' RACE reads again in MiXCR, with one record for every CDR3 protein. In the table there are 550,000 to 750,000 distinct CDR3 sequences, about 13% of which are singletons. The input for sequencing was PBMCs, taken on the day of the yellow fever booster vaccination. These receptors came from a man between 25 and 39 years old who received the YFV17D yellow fever vaccine.

In this sample, this clonotype turned up a few times. This sequence joins TRBV7-2 and TRBJ2-3; D is unresolved. The ends were cut back, 4 bases at V and 6 bases at J, with 17 bases in the middle. In germline, CDR1 is SGHTA, CDR2 FQGNSA. This CDR3 contains 15 residues. In DNA form, the CDR3 reads TGTGCCAGCAGCTCGACCTTTTCGAGCCGTGATACGCAGTATTTT. As protein: CASSSTFSSRDTQYF.

V usage is TRBV24-1 and J usage is TRBJ2-1, with 7 bases lining up with TRBD2. Trimming cost V 4 bases and J 14 bases; bases outside gene matches: 7. The germline V gene encodes CDR1 KGHDR and CDR2 SFDVKD. This CDR3 region has 12 residues. Here the CDR3 DNA reads TGTGCCACCAGTGACGCGGGGGACGGGAAGTTCTTC. It codes for CATSDAGDGKFF.

In this sample, this clonotype turned up a few times. V gene TRBV6-2 or TRBV6-3 combines with J gene TRBJ2-7; 12 nucleotides line up with TRBD2. Germline CDR1 and CDR2: MNHEY and SVGEGT. The J segment lost 5 bases and the V segment lost 5 bases, leaving 7 bases of the junction unmatched. This CDR3 is built from 15 residues. For the CDR3, the DNA is TGTGCCAGCAGTCTGCTAGCGGGAGGGCGGAACGAGCAGTACTTC. Amino acid sequence: CASSLLAGGRNEQYF.

The sample holds a few counts of this clonotype. This sequence joins TRBV20-1 and TRBJ2-4; D might be TRBD2 (7 bases). Germline values: CDR1 DFQATT, CDR2 SNEGSKA (reference sequence). This CDR3 is 14 amino acids long. Trimming pared 6 bases from V and 4 bases from J, leaving 16 bases between. The CDR3 bases are TGCAGTGCAGGGAGGGGGGGAGTTAAAAACATTCAGTACTTC. This encodes CSAGRGGVKNIQYF.

This chain joins TRBV7-2 and TRBJ2-1; a possible D gene is TRBD2 (5 bases). Per the germline V gene, CDR1 is SGHTA and CDR2 is FQGNSA. This CDR3 is 17 amino acids long. Trimming cost V 1 base and J 0 bases, with 13 bases left between them. The CDR3 reads CASSLVGGRSSYNEQFF. The CDR3 DNA follows: TGTGCCAGCAGCTTAGTAGGCGGGCGGAGCTCCTACAATGAGCAGTTCTTC.

The chain couples TRBV7-2 to TRBJ1-1; possible D gene TRBD1, 5 bases. Looked up from germline, CDR1 is SGHTA and CDR2 is FQGNSA. Trimming took off 1 base at V and 1 base at J, with 10 bases between the two ends. The CDR3 runs to 15 residues. The CDR3 protein is CASSLGWGGNTEAFF. The CDR3 region has the DNA TGTGCCAGCAGCTTAGGGTGGGGGGGGAACACTGAAGCTTTCTTT.

V gene TRBV7-2 combines with J gene TRBJ2-3; the match to TRBD1 covers 7 bases. The germline V gene encodes CDR1 SGHTA and CDR2 FQGNSA. Trimming at V came to 1 base and at J to 2 bases, leaving 6 bases not matched to a gene. The CDR3 sequence is 16 residues long. In DNA form, the CDR3 reads TGTGCCAGCAGCTTAGTAGGGGGCGGAATCACAGATACGCAGTATTTT. Amino acids: CASSLVGGGITDTQYF.

V is TRBV12-3 or TRBV12-4 and J is TRBJ2-3, with a weak D call TRBD2 (8 bases). The CDR3 has 18 amino acids. V lost 7 bases and J 3 bases, leaving 26 bases between the germline ends. CDR3 sequence: CASTRGLAGSLPTDTQYF. For the CDR3, the DNA is TGTGCCAGCACGAGGGGGCTAGCGGGCTCTCTCCCTACAGATACGCAGTATTTT.

This clonotype was detected only a few times. The genes are TRBV7-2 and TRBJ2-5; possible D gene TRBD2, 5 bases. From germline, CDR1 is SGHTA and CDR2 FQGNSA. The CDR3 spans 14 residues. Trimming cost V 5 bases and J 1 base, with 11 bases left between them. As DNA, the CDR3 is TGTGCCAGCAGCCGGGGTTGGGGCCAAGAGACCCAGTACTTC. Amino acid sequence: CASSRGWGQETQYF.

The chain is built from TRBV30 and TRBJ2-7; D is ambiguous. The length of the CDR3 is 12 residues. Germline V CDR1 and CDR2: GTSNPN, SVGIG (reference sequence). V lost 5 bases and J lost 6, with 14 bases in between. The CDR3 DNA reads TGTGCCTGGGGGGAAAGTGGCCCCGAGCAGTACTTC. Its translation: CAWGESGPEQYF.

This clonotype was seen many times. Here the CDR3 reads CSELPSGTNNEQFF. CDR3 coding DNA: TGCAGCGAGCTACCTAGCGGGACCAACAATGAGCAGTTCTTC. The chain combines TRBV29-1 with TRBJ2-1; 9 nucleotides line up with TRBD2. V gave up 7 bases and J gave up 5 bases; unmatched junction bases: 9. CDR1 SQVTM and CDR2 ANQGSEA come from the germline V gene. CDR3 length: 14 residues.

This clonotype has a handful of counts. The chain links TRBV29-1 to TRBJ2-2, with D possibly TRBD2 on 5 matching bases. The V gene's germline CDR1 is SQVTM and CDR2 ANQGSEA. Trimming stripped 8 bases from V and 3 bases from J, with 13 bases between. The CDR3 has 13 amino acids. The CDR3 reads CSLSTGDTGELFF. CDR3 coding DNA: TGCAGCCTTTCCACCGGGGACACCGGGGAGCTGTTTTTT.

The genes are TRBV11-2 and TRBJ2-3; 12 nucleotides agree with TRBD2. V gave up 5 bases and J gave up 4 bases; unmatched junction bases: 10. Germline CDR1 reads SGHAT; CDR2 reads FQNNGV. This CDR3 is 17 amino acids long. CDR3 loop: CASSNRLAGVGADTQYF. The CDR3 DNA sequence: TGTGCCAGCAGCAACCGACTAGCGGGAGTTGGGGCAGATACGCAGTATTTT.

This clonotype was seen many times. This chain uses TRBV4-3 with TRBJ2-2; tentative D call: TRBD1 (6 bases). Trimming shortened V by 1 base and J by 5 bases, and 14 bases separated the two germline ends. Germline CDR1 is LGHNA and CDR2 is YSLEER. The CDR3 is 16 residues long. The CDR3 region has the DNA TGCGCCAGCAGCCAAGGAGGGGGTCAGGGGACCGGGGAGCTGTTTTTT. It yields the protein CASSQGGGQGTGELFF.

This clonotype was counted between two and nine times. The V call is TRBV15, the J call TRBJ2-2; no firm D call. Germline CDR1 and CDR2: LNHNV and YYDKDF (reference sequence). The CDR3 runs to 14 residues. V dropped 3 bases and J dropped 7 bases, with 12 bases sitting between them. The CDR3 sequence: CATSRDHAIGELFF. In nucleotides, the CDR3 is TGTGCCACCAGCAGGGACCACGCGATCGGGGAGCTGTTTTTT.

The gene calls are TRBV2 and TRBJ2-1, with 9 positions matching TRBD1. The CDR3 contains 15 residues. Germline assignment: CDR1 SNHLY and CDR2 FYNNEI. V shed 4 bases and J 8 bases; nucleotides not matched to a gene: 9. The CDR3 bases are TGTGCCAGCAGTGGGGCGGGACAGGGTTTCGATGAGCAGTTCTTC. Its translation: CASSGAGQGFDEQFF.

The table lists this clonotype with a few counts. The chain carries TRBV5-5 and TRBJ2-5; D remains ambiguous. Deletions cut 0 bases from V and 4 bases from J, with 16 bases between. The CDR3 is 16 amino acids. Looked up from germline, CDR1 is SGHKS and CDR2 is YYEKEE (reference sequence). This chain's CDR3 is CASSLGVTTDLETQYF. DNA for the CDR3: TGTGCCAGCAGCTTGGGCGTGACAACGGACCTAGAGACCCAGTACTTC.

This clonotype appeared many times. V and J are TRBV25-1 and TRBJ2-5, with D hard to call. Germline assignment: CDR1 MGHDK and CDR2 SYGVNS. The V end lost 0 bases, the J end lost 1 base, and 3 bases lay between the germline ends. This CDR3 is built from 13 residues. As DNA, the CDR3 is TGTGCCAGCAGTGAATATGGCCAAGAGACCCAGTACTTC. Translation: CASSEYGQETQYF.

This clonotype showed up just a few times. The V gene is TRBV7-3, the J gene TRBJ2-1; the D is unclear. Trimming took off 1 base at V and 10 bases at J, with 11 bases between the two ends. Germline assignment: CDR1 SGHTA and CDR2 FQGTGA. CDR3 length: 13 amino acids. The CDR3, as DNA: TGTGCCAGCAGCTTAAAATTCGAGCAAGAGCAGTTCTTC. Translated: CASSLKFEQEQFF.

This clonotype was counted between two and nine times. The chain couples TRBV5-1 to TRBJ2-2; no reliable D call. The germline V gene encodes CDR1 SGHRS and CDR2 YFSETQ. The CDR3 contains 13 residues. V was shortened by 5 bases and J by 0 bases, with 5 bases between the two germline ends. The CDR3 protein is CASRPPNTGELFF. Written as DNA, the CDR3 is TGCGCCAGCAGACCCCCGAACACCGGGGAGCTGTTTTTT.

This clonotype was recorded a few times. V gene TRBV7-2 combines with J gene TRBJ2-5; D is possibly TRBD1 or TRBD2 (5 bases each). The CDR3 consists of 15 residues. Trimming took 6 bases from V and 5 from J, leaving 19 bases between them. The germline V gene has CDR1 SGHTA and CDR2 FQGNSA. The DNA of the CDR3 is TGTGCCAGCAGAACAACGGGGACGGGTAGGGAGACCCAGTACTTC. Translation gives CASRTTGTGRETQYF.

This clonotype has only a few counts. V gene TRBV5-1 combines with J gene TRBJ2-1; TRBD1 matches at 7 bases. After removal of 0 bases from V and 5 bases from J, the junction contained 5 bases not matched to a gene. The germline gives CDR1 SGHRS, CDR2 YFSETQ. The CDR3 consists of 15 residues. CDR3 DNA: TGCGCCAGCAGCTTGGAACAGGGGCGCCACAATGAGCAGTTCTTC. Protein product: CASSLEQGRHNEQFF.

This clonotype has more than one count but fewer than ten. The chain is built from TRBV5-1 and TRBJ2-7; the D is unclear. Trimming cost V 1 base and J 0 bases, with 11 bases left between them. Germline V gene lookup returns CDR1 SGHRS and CDR2 YFSETQ. The CDR3 has 15 residues. CDR3 DNA sequence: TGCGCCAGCAGCTTGAACCGGATACTCTCCTACGAGCAGTACTTC. Translation: CASSLNRILSYEQYF.

This clonotype occurred many times. J is TRBJ2-2 and V is TRBV4-3, with D perhaps assigned TRBD1 or TRBD2 (5 bases each). V lost 1 base, J lost 6 bases, and 12 bases lay in between. This CDR3 contains 15 residues. Germline V CDR1 and CDR2: LGHNA, YSLEER. The CDR3 coding sequence is TGCGCCAGCAGCCAAGGTTGGGGGACCTCCGGGGAGCTGTTTTTT. Translating gives CASSQGWGTSGELFF.

This clonotype appeared many times. This rearrangement joins TRBV29-1 to TRBJ1-2, with D perhaps matching TRBD1 (6 bases). The CDR3 is 14 residues long. Per germline, CDR1 SQVTM and CDR2 ANQGSEA. Trimming stripped 3 bases from V and 6 bases from J, with 17 bases between. In DNA, the CDR3 is TGCAGCGTTGATCTCGCCGGGGACAAAAATGGCTACACCTTC. Protein product: CSVDLAGDKNGYTF. Full variable domain (rest looked up from reference TRBV29-1 and TRBJ1-2): SAVISQKPSRDICQRGTSLTIQCQVDSQVTMMFWYRQQPGQSLTLIATANQGSEATYESGFVIDKFPISRPNLTFSTLTVSNMSPEDSSIYLCSVDLAGDKNGYTFGSGTRLTVV.

There are a few counts of this clonotype. This chain links TRBV5-1 with TRBJ2-3, with D uncertain. Between the trimmed V and J ends, which lost 3 bases and 0 bases, there was a span of 14 bases. The CDR3 has 16 residues. Per germline, CDR1 SGHRS and CDR2 YFSETQ. CDR3 in DNA: TGCGCCAGCAGCTCGCGCGCGGCAACTAGCACAGATACGCAGTATTTT. Encoded protein: CASSSRAATSTDTQYF.

Details on this clonotype: An end of the junction does not agree with germline; a read error may underlie this. The gene calls are TRBV7-6 and TRBJ2-3; TRBD2 matches at 8 bases. Germline V gene data show CDR1 as SGHVS and CDR2 as FNYEAQ. The CDR3 totals 16 residues. The CDR3 DNA is TGTGCCAGCAGCCTAGCCAGCGGGGGAAGCACAGATACGCAGTATTTT. Translating it yields CASSLASGGSTDTQYF.

This clonotype was counted between two and nine times. The chain is built from TRBV7-2 and TRBJ1-3; TRBD1 might be the D (5 bases). The CDR3 sequence is 14 residues long. Trimming took 4 bases from V and 1 from J, leaving 8 bases between them. Germline CDR1 reads SGHTA; CDR2 reads FQGNSA. The CDR3 here is CASSSGFSGNTIYF. CDR3 coding DNA: TGTGCCAGCAGCTCAGGGTTTTCTGGAAACACCATATATTTT. Based on the CDR3 plus reference TRBV7-2 and TRBJ1-3, the full variable domain is GAGVSQSPSNKVTEKGKDVELRCDPISGHTALYWYRQSLGQGLEFLIYFQGNSAPDKSGLPSDRFSAERTGGSVSTLTIQRTQQEDSAVYLCASSSGFSGNTIYFGEGSWLTVV.

The CDR3 sequence: CASSQSNPGLPENNQPQHF. The CDR3 DNA reads as TGCGCCAGCAGTCAATCTAATCCGGGACTCCCAGAAAACAATCAGCCCCAGCATTTT. V and J are TRBV23-1 and TRBJ1-5, with TRBD1 as a possible D gene (5 bases). TRBV23-1 is classed as an ORF, of uncertain function. This CDR3 spans 19 amino acids. Trimming took 0 bases from V and 3 from J, leaving 21 bases between them.

This CDR3 reads CASNGGSVPDTQYF. In nucleotides, the CDR3 is TGCGCCAGCAACGGCGGGAGTGTCCCAGATACGCAGTATTTT. The genes are TRBV5-1 and TRBJ2-3; 7 bases match TRBD2. V gave up 6 bases and J gave up 4 bases; unmatched junction bases: 8. Germline CDR1 reads SGHRS; CDR2 reads YFSETQ. The CDR3 length is 14 residues.